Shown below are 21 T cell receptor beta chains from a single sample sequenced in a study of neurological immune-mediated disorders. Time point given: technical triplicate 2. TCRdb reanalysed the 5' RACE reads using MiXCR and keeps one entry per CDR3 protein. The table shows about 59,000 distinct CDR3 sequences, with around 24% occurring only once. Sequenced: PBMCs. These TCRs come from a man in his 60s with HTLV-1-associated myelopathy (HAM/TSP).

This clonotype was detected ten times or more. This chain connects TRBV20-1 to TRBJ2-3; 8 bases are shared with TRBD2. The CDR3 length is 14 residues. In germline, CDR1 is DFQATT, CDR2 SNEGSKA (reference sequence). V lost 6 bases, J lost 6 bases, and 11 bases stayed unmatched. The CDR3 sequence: CSAAPGTRGDTQYF. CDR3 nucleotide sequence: TGCAGTGCCGCTCCCGGGACTAGAGGGGATACGCAGTATTTT.

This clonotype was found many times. CDR3 in DNA: TGCGCCAGCAGCTTGGGGCGCTACGAGCAGTACTTC. Translating gives CASSLGRYEQYF. This rearrangement joins TRBV5-1 to TRBJ2-7; D is unclear. This CDR3 has 12 residues. Germline V gene sequence: CDR1 SGHRS, CDR2 YFSETQ. V lost 0 bases and J 3 bases, leaving 4 bases between the germline ends.

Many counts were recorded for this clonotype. Written as DNA, the CDR3 is TGTGCCAGCAGCGGCCCGAAAGGTAGCACAGATACGCAGTATTTT. Encoded protein: CASSGPKGSTDTQYF. The V call is TRBV7-9, the J call TRBJ2-3; D is ambiguous. CDR1 and CDR2 (germline): SEHNR, FQNEAQ (reference sequence). With 5 bases removed from V and 0 bases from J, the gap between germline ends came to 12 bases. This CDR3 region has 15 residues.

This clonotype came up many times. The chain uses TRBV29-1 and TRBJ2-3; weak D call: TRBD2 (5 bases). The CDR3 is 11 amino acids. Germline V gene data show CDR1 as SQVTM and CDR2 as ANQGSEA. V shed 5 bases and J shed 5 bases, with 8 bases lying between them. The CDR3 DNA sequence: TGCAGCGTTCTTGCGGGAGATACGCAGTATTTT. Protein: CSVLAGDTQYF.

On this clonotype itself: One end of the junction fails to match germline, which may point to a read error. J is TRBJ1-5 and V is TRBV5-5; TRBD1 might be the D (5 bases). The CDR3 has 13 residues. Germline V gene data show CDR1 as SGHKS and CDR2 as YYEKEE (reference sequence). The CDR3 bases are TGTGCCAACAGCTTGCAGCCCCAAGGGGCCAAGCATTTT. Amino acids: CANSLQPQGAKHF.

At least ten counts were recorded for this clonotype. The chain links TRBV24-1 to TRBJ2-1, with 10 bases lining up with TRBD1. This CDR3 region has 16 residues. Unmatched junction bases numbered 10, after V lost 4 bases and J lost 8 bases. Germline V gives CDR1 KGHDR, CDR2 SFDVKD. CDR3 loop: CATSEPSRDRGDEQFF. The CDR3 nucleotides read TGTGCCACCAGTGAGCCTTCCCGGGACAGGGGAGATGAGCAGTTCTTC.

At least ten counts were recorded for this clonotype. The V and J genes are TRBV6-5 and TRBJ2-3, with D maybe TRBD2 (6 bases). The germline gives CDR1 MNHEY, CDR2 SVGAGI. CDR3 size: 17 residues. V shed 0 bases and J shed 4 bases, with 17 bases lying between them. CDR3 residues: CASSYSSGGTGPDTQYF. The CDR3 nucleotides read TGTGCCAGCAGTTACTCGTCCGGGGGTACGGGTCCAGATACGCAGTATTTT.

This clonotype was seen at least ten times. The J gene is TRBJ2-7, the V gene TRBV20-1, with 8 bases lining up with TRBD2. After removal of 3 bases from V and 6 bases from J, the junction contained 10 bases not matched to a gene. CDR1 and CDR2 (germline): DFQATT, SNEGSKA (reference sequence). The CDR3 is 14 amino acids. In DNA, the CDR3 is TGCAGTGCTAGGCTTCGAGCGGGAGCCGGCGAGCAGTACTTC. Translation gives CSARLRAGAGEQYF.

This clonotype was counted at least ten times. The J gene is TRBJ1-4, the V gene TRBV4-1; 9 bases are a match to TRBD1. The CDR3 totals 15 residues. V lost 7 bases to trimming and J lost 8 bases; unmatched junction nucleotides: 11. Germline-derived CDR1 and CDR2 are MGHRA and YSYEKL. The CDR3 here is CASNRGGQGEEKLFF. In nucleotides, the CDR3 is TGCGCCAGCAACCGAGGGGGACAGGGTGAAGAAAAACTGTTTTTT.

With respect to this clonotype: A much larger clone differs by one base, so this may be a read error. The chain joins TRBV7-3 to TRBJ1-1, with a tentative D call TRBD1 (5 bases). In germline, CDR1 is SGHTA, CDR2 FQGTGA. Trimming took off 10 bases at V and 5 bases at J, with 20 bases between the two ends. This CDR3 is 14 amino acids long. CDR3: CAIRPGGMVTEAFF. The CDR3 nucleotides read TGTGCCATCAGGCCGGGGGGGATGGTGACTGAAGCTTTCTTT.

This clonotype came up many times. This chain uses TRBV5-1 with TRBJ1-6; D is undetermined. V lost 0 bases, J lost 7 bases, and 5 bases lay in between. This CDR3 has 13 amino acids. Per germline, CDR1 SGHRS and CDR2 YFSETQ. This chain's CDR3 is CASSLEDNSPLHF. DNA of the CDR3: TGCGCCAGCAGCTTGGAGGACAATTCACCCCTCCACTTT.

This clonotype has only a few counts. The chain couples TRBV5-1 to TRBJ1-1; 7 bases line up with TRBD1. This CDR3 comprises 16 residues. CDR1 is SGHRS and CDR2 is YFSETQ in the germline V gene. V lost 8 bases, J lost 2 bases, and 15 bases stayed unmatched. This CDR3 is CASQLEGWDSNTEAFF. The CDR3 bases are TGCGCCAGTCAATTGGAGGGTTGGGACAGCAACACTGAAGCTTTCTTT. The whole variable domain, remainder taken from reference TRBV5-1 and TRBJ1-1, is KAGVTQTPRYLIKTRGQQVTLSCSPISGHRSVSWYQQTPGQGLQFLFEYFSETQRNKGNFPGRFSGRQFSNSRSEMNVSTLELGDSALYLCASQLEGWDSNTEAFFGQGTRLTVV.

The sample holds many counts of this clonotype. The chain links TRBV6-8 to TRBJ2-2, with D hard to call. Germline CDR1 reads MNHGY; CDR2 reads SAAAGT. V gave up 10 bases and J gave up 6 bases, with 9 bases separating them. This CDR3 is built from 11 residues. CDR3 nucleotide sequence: TGTGCCACCCTTGCAGCCGGGGAGCTGTTTTTT. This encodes CATLAAGELFF.

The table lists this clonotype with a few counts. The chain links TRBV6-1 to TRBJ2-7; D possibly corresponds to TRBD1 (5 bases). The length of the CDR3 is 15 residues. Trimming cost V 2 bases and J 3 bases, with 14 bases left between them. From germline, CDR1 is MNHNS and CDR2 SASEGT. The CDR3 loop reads CASSERAQGSYEQYF. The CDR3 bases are TGTGCCAGCAGTGAAAGGGCGCAGGGTAGCTACGAGCAGTACTTC.

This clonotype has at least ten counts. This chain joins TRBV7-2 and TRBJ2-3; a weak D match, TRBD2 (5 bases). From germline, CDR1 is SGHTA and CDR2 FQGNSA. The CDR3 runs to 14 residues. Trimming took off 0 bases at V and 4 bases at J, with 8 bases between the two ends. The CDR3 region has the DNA TGTGCCAGCAGCTTAGCGGGAGACCCAGATACGCAGTATTTT. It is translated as CASSLAGDPDTQYF.

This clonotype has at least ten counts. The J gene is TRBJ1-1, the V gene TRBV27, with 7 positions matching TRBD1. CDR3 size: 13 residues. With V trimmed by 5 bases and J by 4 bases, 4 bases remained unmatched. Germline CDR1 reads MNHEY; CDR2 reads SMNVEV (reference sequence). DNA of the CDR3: TGTGCCAGCAGTCCGAAGGGGGCCACTGAAGCTTTCTTT. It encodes CASSPKGATEAFF.

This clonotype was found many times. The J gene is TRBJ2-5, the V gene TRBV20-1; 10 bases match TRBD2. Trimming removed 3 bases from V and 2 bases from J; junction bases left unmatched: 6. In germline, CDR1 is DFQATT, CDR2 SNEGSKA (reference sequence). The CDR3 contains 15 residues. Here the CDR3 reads CSASPLAGAQETQYF. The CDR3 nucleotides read TGCAGTGCTAGTCCCCTAGCGGGAGCTCAAGAGACCCAGTACTTC.

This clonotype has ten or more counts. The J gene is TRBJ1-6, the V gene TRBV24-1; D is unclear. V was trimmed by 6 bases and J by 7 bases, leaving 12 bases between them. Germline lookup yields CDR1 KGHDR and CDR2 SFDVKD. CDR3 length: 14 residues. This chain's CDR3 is CATSTGQPNSPLHF. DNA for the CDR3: TGTGCCACCAGTACCGGCCAGCCGAATTCACCCCTCCACTTT.

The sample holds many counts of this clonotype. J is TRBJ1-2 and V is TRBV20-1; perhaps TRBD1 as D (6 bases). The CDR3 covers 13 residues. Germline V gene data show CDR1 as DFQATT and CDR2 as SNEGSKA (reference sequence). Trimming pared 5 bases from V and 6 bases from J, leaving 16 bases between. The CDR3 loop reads CSAPPWGGHGYTF. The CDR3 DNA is TGCAGTGCTCCCCCTTGGGGGGGGCATGGCTACACCTTC.

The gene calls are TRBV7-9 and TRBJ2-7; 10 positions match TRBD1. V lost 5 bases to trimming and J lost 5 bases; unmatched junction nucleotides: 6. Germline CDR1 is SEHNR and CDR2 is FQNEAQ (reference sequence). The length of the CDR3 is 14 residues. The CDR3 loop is CASSTRQGANEQYF. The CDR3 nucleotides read TGTGCCAGCAGCACGCGACAGGGGGCGAACGAGCAGTACTTC. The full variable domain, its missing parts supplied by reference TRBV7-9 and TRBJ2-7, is DTGVSQNPRHKITKRGQNVTFRCDPISEHNRLYWYRQTLGQGPEFLTYFQNEAQLEKSRLLSDRFSAERPKGSFSTLEIQRTEQGDSAMYLCASSTRQGANEQYFGPGTRLTVT.

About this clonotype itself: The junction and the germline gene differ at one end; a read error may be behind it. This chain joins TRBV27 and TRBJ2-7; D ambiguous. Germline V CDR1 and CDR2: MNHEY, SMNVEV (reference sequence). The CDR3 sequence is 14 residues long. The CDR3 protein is CASSRNNPSHEQYF. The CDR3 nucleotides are TGTGCCAGCAGCCGTAATAACCCCTCCCACGAGCAGTACTTC.